Described below is a single T cell receptor beta chain sequence and its context. What it binds is not known. Using immunoSEQ multiplex PCR, the repertoire was profiled, and TCRdb retains in-frame clones only, with some absent. This repertoire shows under 80,000 clones, approximately 88% found once; its top ten account for less than 20%. This sample was taken from a study of T cell responses to AZD1222 COVID-19 vaccine. Across the study: Both about-4-week and about-12-week second-dose recipients were combined. Study results and limitations: Clonal diversity may have been underestimated in mostly white British donors. Targets within unmutated variant regions were reportedly found for nearly half of spike-specific TCRs. Among AZD1222 vaccinees, only six were seropositive at baseline.

Trimming removed 1 base from V and 2 bases from J; junction bases left unmatched: 4. Germline V gives CDR1 LGHNA, CDR2 YNFKEQ. The CDR3 is 15 residues long. The source material was peripheral blood, sampled on day 0 of AZD1222 vaccination. This clonotype was obtained from an adult in good health. The chain has TRBV4-2 and TRBJ1-2; the match to TRBD1 covers 7 bases. The CDR3 bases are TGTGCCAGCAGCCAAGGCGCAGGGGGAAACTATGGCTACACCTTC. Amino acids: CASSQGAGGNYGYTF.